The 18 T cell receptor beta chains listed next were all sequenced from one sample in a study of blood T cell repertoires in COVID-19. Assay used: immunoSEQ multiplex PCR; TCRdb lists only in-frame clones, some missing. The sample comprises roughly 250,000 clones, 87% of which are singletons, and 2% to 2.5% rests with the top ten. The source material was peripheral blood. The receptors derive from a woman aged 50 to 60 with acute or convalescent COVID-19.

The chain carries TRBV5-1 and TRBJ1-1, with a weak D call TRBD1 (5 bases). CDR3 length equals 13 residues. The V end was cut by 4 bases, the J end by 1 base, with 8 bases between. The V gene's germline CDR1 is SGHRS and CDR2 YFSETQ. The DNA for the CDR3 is TGCGCCAGCAGCAAACAGGAGAACACTGAAGCTTTCTTT. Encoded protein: CASSKQENTEAFF.

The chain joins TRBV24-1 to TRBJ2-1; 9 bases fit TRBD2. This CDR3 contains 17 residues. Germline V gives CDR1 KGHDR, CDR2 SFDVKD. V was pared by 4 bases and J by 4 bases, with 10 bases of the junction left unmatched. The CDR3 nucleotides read TGTGCCACCAGTGACCCATCGGTAGCGGGAGAGTACAATGAGCAGTTCTTC. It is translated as CATSDPSVAGEYNEQFF.

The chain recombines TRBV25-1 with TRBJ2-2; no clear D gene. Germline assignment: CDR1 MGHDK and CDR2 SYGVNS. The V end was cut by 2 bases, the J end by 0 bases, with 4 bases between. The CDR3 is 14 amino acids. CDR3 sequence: CASSELANTGELFF. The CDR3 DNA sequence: TGTGCCAGCAGTGAACTAGCGAACACCGGGGAGCTGTTTTTT. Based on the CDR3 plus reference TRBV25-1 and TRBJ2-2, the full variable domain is EADIYQTPRYLVIGTGKKITLECSQTMGHDKMYWYQQDPGMELHLIHYSYGVNSTEKGDLSSESTVSRIRTEHFPLTLESARPSHTSQYLCASSELANTGELFFGEGSRLTVL.

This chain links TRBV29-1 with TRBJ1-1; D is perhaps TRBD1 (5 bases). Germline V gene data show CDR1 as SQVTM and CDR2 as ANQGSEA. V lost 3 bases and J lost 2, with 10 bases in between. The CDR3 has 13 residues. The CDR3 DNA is TGCAGCGTTGACAGCGGGACCAACACTGAAGCTTTCTTT. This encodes CSVDSGTNTEAFF.

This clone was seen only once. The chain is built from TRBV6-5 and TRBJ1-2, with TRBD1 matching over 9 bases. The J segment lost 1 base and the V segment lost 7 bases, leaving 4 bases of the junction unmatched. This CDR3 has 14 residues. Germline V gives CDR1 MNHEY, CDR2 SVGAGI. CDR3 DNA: TGTGCCAGCAAAAGACAGGGGGGTAACTATGGCTACACCTTC. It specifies CASKRQGGNYGYTF.

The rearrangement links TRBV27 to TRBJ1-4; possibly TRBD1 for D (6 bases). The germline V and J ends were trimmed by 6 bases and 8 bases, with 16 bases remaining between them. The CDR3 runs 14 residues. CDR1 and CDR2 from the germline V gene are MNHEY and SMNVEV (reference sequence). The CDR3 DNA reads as TGTGCCAGCAGCATGGGGGGGGCGAGGGAAAAACTGTTTTTT. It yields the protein CASSMGGAREKLFF.

This CDR3 reads CASSFPRAEAFF. The CDR3 coding sequence is TGTGCCAGCAGTTTCCCCAGGGCTGAAGCTTTCTTT. V and J are TRBV27 and TRBJ1-1; tentatively, D is TRBD1 (5 bases). Germline CDR1 is MNHEY and CDR2 is SMNVEV (reference sequence). The CDR3 has 12 amino acids. V dropped 3 bases and J dropped 6 bases, with 8 bases sitting between them.

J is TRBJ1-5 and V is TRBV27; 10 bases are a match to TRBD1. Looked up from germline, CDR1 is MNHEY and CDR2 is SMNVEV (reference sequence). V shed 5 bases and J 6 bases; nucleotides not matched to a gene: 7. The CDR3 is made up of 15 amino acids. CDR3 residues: CASSPTGGPAQPQHF. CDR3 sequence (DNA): TGTGCCAGCAGTCCGACAGGGGGCCCGGCTCAGCCCCAGCATTTT.

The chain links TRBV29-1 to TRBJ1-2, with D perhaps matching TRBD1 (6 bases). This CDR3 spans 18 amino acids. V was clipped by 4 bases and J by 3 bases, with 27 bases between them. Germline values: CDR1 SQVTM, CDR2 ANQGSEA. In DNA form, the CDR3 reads TGCAGCGTTGCGTTCATTCGGGAGGGGGTAACCTTCGACTATGGCTACACCTTC. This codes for CSVAFIREGVTFDYGYTF.

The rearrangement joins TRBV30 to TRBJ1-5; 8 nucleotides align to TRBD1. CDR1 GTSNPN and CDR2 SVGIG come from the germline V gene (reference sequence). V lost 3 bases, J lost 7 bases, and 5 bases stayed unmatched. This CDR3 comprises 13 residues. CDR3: CAWSSGGGQPQHF. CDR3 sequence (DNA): TGTGCCTGGAGCTCAGGGGGCGGGCAGCCCCAGCATTTT.

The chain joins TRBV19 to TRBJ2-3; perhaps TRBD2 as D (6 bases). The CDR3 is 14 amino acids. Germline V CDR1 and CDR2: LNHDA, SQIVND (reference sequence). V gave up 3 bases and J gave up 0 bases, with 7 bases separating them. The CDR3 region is CASSMRDSTDTQYF. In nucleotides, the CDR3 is TGTGCCAGTAGTATGCGGGATAGCACAGATACGCAGTATTTT.

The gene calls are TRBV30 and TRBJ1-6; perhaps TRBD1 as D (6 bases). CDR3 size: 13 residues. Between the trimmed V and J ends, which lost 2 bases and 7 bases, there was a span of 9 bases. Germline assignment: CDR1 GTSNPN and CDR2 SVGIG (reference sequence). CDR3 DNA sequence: TGTGCCTGGAGTATCACAGGGAATTCACCCCTCCACTTT. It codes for CAWSITGNSPLHF.

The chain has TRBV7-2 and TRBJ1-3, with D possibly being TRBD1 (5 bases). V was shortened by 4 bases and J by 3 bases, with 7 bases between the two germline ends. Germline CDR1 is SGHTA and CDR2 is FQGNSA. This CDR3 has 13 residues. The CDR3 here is CASSSQVGNTIYF. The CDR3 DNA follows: TGTGCCAGCAGCTCACAGGTTGGAAACACCATATATTTT.

The CDR3 sequence is CASSLERTGDYGYTF. The DNA of the CDR3 is TGTGCCAGCAGCTTAGAAAGGACAGGGGACTATGGCTACACCTTC. The chain joins TRBV7-2 to TRBJ1-2, with 9 bases aligning to TRBD1. CDR1 is SGHTA, CDR2 FQGNSA, per germline. There are 15 residues in the CDR3. The junction had 3 bases not matched to a gene; V was cut back by 1 base and J by 3 bases.

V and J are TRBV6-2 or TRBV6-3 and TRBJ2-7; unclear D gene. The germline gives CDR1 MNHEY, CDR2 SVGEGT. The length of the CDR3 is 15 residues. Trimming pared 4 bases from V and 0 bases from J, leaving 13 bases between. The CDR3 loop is CASSSPRLHSYEQYF. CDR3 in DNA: TGTGCCAGCAGTTCCCCTCGACTTCACTCCTACGAGCAGTACTTC.

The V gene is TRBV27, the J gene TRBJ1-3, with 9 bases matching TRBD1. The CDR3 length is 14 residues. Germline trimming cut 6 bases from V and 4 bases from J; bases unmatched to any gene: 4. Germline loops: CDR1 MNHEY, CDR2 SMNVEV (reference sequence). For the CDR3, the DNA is TGTGCCAGCAGCCCGGGACAGGGAGGAAACACCATATATTTT. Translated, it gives CASSPGQGGNTIYF.

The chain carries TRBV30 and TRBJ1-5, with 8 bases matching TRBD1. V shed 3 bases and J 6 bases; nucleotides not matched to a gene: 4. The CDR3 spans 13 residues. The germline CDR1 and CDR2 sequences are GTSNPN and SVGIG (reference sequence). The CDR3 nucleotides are TGTGCCTGGAGAGGACAGGGCCTTCAGCCCCAGCATTTT. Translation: CAWRGQGLQPQHF.

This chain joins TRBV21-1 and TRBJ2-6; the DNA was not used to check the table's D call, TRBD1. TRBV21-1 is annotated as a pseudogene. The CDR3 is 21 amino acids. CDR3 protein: CASSKVRIGTGHSSGANVLTF. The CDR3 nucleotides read TGTGCCAGCAGCAAAGTAAGAATTGGAACAGGGCACTCCTCTGGGGCCAACGTCCTGACTTTC.